Many counts were recorded for the clone carrying this T cell receptor beta chain. The antigen remains unidentified. Trimming removed 6 bases at V and 5 bases at J, with 8 bases between. The CDR3 is 12 amino acids. Germline V gene sequence: CDR1 MNHNY, CDR2 SVGAGI (reference sequence). The sample originates from a study of T-cell memory formation after mild COVID-19. The wider study: The TCR clusters were mostly specific to one donor.

General study points: Prior to infection, memory already included some responding clones, suggesting cross-reactive memory joined. Day 15 to 85 contractors were CD4/CD8 balanced; later expanders leaned CD4+.

TCR alpha and TCR beta cDNA libraries carrying sample barcodes and UMIs came from 5'RACE with constant-segment primers. From the 5' RACE reads, TCRdb called clonotypes with MiXCR, one entry per CDR3 protein. The table records about 190,000 distinct CDR3 sequences, approximately 20% of them present only once. The TCR sequence derives from an adult woman who had mild COVID-19 (a few samples of this study predate the infection). Cell type and time point are not known. The chain links TRBV6-6 to TRBJ2-1, with D hard to call. Sequencing used PBMCs or a T cell subset sorted from them (not recorded which). DNA for the CDR3: TGTGCCAGCAGCTTACAGAACAATGAGCAGTTCTTC. It yields the protein CASSLQNNEQFF.